This T cell receptor beta chain was captured in a study of blood T cell repertoires in COVID-19 (dated by TCRdb to the early 2020s). For the study in its entirety: Collaborator samples came from the United States, Italy and Spain and covered acute and convalescent phases of COVID-19. The prospective study material was composed of cDNA or gDNA derived from T cells, B-cell-depleted T cells, or PBMCs. The dataset comprised deeply sampled blood TCRbeta repertoires from subjects exposed to, actively infected with, or recovered from COVID-19. The repertoires were released in a freely available public database intended as a resource for research on the immune response to SARS-CoV-2. The samples were drawn from two sources: the first 160 participants of the ongoing ImmuneRACE study, and about 1,300 subjects contributed by 6 global collaborators. Sample metadata almost always included a de-identified subject ID, COVID-19 status, age in years and sex. Where HLA class I and class II types were available, the types were taken from metadata supplied by the sample provider, not from assay-based typing.

The collaborating institutions used their own protocols to collect whole blood in K2EDTA tubes. Collaborator samples were shipped for TCRbeta analysis as frozen whole blood, isolated PBMCs, or DNA extracted from either sample type. The research as a whole found: The amount of clinical and demographic metadata varied by source and participant and was provided uncurated.

In the case of this clone: Its target antigen remains unknown. The sample holds no much larger clone one base away, and base qualities are not on file.

TCRbeta CDR3 regions were amplified from genomic DNA by means of the immunoSEQ Assay, a bias-controlled multiplex PCR. The original methods were these. Nucleated cell counts per sample were estimated from amplification of reference gene primers within the assay. To quantify the absolute abundance of each unique TCRbeta CDR3 rearrangement, sequence reads were collapsed and filtered. For each sample, productive Simpson clonality was calculated as the square root of Simpson's diversity index across productive rearrangements. The clones in this table, taken by TCRdb from immuneACCESS, are in-frame only. Not every clone is retained; where verified, under half of the shortfall comes from an unresolved V gene, and the cause of the rest is unknown. V and J calls and clone size come straight from that table; D and trimming were deduced from the DNA. In this sample the table shows 85,000 to 130,000 clones, more than 85% of which occur a single time. The top ten constitute about 1% of the sample.

This clonotype was obtained from a man between 60 and 75 years old with acute or convalescent COVID-19. Sequenced: peripheral blood.

The CDR3 sequence is CASSYLANSNQPQHF. Read as DNA, the sequence is TGTGCCAGCAGTTACTTGGCCAATAGCAATCAGCCCCAGCATTTT. The rearranged chain carries TRBV6-5 and TRBJ1-5, with the D gene too uncertain to name. The CDR3 measures 15 amino acids from cysteine to phenylalanine. Kept here is only the CDR3 DNA, which spans 45 bases and is read in frame from base 1. The germline V gene yields MNHEY for CDR1 and SVGAGI for CDR2. V loses 1 base of germline sequence and J loses 0 bases, and the interval between the two ends is 7 bases.